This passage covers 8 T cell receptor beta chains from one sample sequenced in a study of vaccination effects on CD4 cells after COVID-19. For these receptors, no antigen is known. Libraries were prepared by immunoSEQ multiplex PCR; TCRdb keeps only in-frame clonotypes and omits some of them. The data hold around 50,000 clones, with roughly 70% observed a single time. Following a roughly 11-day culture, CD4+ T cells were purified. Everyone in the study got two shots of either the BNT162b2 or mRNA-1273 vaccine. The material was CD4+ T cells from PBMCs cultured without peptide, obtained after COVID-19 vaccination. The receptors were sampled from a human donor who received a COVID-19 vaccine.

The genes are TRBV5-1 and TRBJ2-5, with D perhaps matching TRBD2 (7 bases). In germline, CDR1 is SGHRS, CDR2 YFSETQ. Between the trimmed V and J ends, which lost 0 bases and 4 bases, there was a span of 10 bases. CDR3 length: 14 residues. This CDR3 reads CASSLGGGPETQYF. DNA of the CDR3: TGCGCCAGCAGCTTGGGGGGGGGCCCAGAGACCCAGTACTTC.

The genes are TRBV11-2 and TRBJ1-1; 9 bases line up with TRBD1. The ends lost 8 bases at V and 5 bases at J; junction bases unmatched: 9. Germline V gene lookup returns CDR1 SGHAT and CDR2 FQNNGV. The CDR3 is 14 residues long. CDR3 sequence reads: CASDHRGRGTEAFF. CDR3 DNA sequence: TGTGCCAGCGACCACAGGGGGCGAGGAACTGAAGCTTTCTTT.

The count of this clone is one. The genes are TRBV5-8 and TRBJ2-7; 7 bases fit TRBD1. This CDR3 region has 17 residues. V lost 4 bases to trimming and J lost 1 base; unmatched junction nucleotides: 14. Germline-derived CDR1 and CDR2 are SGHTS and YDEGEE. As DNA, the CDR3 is TGTGCCAGCAGCACACCCGCCGGGGACAGTAAATCCTACGAGCAGTACTTC. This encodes CASSTPAGDSKSYEQYF. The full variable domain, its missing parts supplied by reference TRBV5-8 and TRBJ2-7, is EAGVTQSPTHLIKTRGQQATLRCSPISGHTSVYWYQQALGLGLQFLLWYDEGEERNRGNFPPRFSGRQFPNYSSELNVNALELEDSALYLCASSTPAGDSKSYEQYFGPGTRLTVT.

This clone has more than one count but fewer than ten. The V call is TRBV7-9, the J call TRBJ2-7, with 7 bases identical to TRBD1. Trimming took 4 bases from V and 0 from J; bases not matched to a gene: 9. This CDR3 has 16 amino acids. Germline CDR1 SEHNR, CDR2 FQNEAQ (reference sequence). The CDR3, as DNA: TGTGCCAGCAGCTCGTCAAAGGGACAGATCTCCTACGAGCAGTACTTC. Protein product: CASSSSKGQISYEQYF.

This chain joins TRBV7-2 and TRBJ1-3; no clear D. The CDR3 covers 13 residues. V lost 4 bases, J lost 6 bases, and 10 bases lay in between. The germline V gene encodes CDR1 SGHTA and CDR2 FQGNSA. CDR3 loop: CASSSGRENTIYF. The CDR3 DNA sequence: TGTGCCAGCAGCTCCGGGCGGGAAAACACCATATATTTT.

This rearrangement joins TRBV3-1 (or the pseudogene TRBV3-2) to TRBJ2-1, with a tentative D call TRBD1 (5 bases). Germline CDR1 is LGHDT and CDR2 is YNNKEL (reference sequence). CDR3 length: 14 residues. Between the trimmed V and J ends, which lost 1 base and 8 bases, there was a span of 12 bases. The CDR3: CASSQASPRDEQFF. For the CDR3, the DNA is TGTGCCAGCAGCCAAGCCTCTCCCAGGGATGAGCAGTTCTTC.

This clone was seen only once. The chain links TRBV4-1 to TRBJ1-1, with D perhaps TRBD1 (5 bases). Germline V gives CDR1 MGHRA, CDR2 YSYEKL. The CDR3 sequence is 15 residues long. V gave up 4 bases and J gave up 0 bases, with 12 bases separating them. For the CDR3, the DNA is TGCGCCAGCAGCCGCAATACAGGTATGAACACTGAAGCTTTCTTT. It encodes CASSRNTGMNTEAFF.

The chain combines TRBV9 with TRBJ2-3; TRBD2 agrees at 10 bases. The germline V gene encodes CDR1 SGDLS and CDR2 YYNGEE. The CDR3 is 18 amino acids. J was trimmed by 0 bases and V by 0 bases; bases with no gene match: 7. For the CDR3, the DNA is TGTGCCAGCAGCGTAGCCTGGGGACTAGCGCCGAGCACAGATACGCAGTATTTT. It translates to CASSVAWGLAPSTDTQYF.